This TCR beta chain came from a study of cytotoxic CD8 clonotypes in ibrutinib-treated CLL. Study-wide context: Averaging across samples gave about 230,000 productive templates and tens of thousands of productive rearrangements. Study-level points and caveats: In comparison with age-matched healthy donors, baseline clonality was higher and tracked circulating CD8+ T-cell counts.

PBMCs that had been cryopreserved were the source of about 2 micrograms of genomic DNA for TCR beta libraries. A remark on this clone: Antigen specificity is unknown.

Produced via immunoSEQ multiplex PCR; TCRdb's table is partial and in-frame only. Among about 120,000 clones listed, about 53% were seen once. The clonotype originates from a human donor with chronic lymphocytic leukemia. This sample comprised PBMCs, obtained after 24 months of ibrutinib treatment.

The CDR3 DNA reads TGTGCCCGATCCCCGGCAGGGCTCAACACCGGGGAGCTGTTTTTT. This sequence encodes CARSPAGLNTGELFF. This sequence joins TRBV7-9 and TRBJ2-2; possibly TRBD1 for D (5 bases). The CDR3 sequence is 15 residues long. Germline CDR1 is SEHNR and CDR2 is FQNEAQ (reference sequence). Trimming removed 11 bases at V and 2 bases at J, with 18 bases between.